This T cell receptor beta chain is from a study of T cells in Graves' hyperthyroidism and ophthalmopathy. About the study: Prior to any treatment, at the point of initial diagnosis, peripheral blood was collected. Broader study findings: Most expanded thyroid clonotypes above 0.001 also appeared in blood. In the analysis, a 13 V-J model separated ophthalmopathy from stable hyperthyroidism.

It was RNA transcripts that yielded the amplified TCR beta CDR3 regions. RT-PCR in the first round (using the HTBI primer set) targeted the TCR CDR3. Each CDR3 protein is one row after TCRdb ran MiXCR on the multiplex PCR reads. The repertoire holds 280,000 or so distinct CDR3 sequences, with about 25% as singletons. The blood sample predates any ophthalmopathy symptoms, coming from first hyperthyroidism diagnosis. In this sample, this clonotype turned up many times. Antigen specificity is unknown. The sequencing input was blood. This clonotype was obtained from a man aged 35-49 years with Graves' hyperthyroidism that later progressed to Graves' ophthalmopathy.

CDR3 sequence reads: CASSQDVGGRYTGELFF. The CDR3 DNA reads as TGTGCCAGCAGCCAAGATGTCGGCGGGAGATACACCGGGGAGCTGTTTTTT. The chain is built from TRBV3-1 and TRBJ2-2; 7 positions match TRBD2. Germline V gene sequence: CDR1 LGHDT, CDR2 YNNKEL (reference sequence). The ends lost 0 bases at V and 3 bases at J; junction bases unmatched: 7. The CDR3 has 17 residues. Using reference TRBV3-1 and TRBJ2-2 for the parts outside the CDR3, the full variable domain is DTAVSQTPKYLVTQMGNDKSIKCEQNLGHDTMYWYKQDSKKFLKIMFSYNNKELIINETVPNRFSPKSPDKAHLNLHINSLELGDSAVYFCASSQDVGGRYTGELFFGEGSRLTVL.